What follows are 32 T cell receptor beta chains derived from one specimen sequenced in a study of blood T cells in healthy people across ages. It was with a sample-barcoded 5' primer and a J-beta primer mix that a second PCR of about 6 to 12 cycles was run. TCRdb processed the 5' RACE reads anew with MiXCR; each CDR3 protein has one entry. Of over 1,500,000 distinct CDR3 sequences listed, around 40% were seen once; the top ten hold about 21%. Source material: blood. The receptor set was obtained from a human donor in good health.

Details on this clonotype: A read error may account for a junction end that differs from germline. The chain employs TRBV20-1 and TRBJ2-3; TRBD2 matches 11 bases. The CDR3 loop spans 15 amino acids. CDR1 and CDR2 (germline): DFQATT, SNEGSKA (reference sequence). CDR3 residues: CSARELAGETDTRYF. CDR3 DNA: TGCAGTGCTAGAGAACTAGCGGGGGAGACAGATACGCGGTATTTT.

The chain uses TRBV20-1 and TRBJ1-1; no definite D call. The CDR3 is 16 amino acids. In germline, CDR1 is DFQATT, CDR2 SNEGSKA (reference sequence). Trimming shortened V by 6 bases and J by 3 bases, and 23 bases separated the two germline ends. The CDR3 nucleotides read TGCAGTGCCCTGATCCCTTTTTCAAGCCCGGACACTGAAGCTTTCTTT. Amino acid sequence: CSALIPFSSPDTEAFF.

The chain recombines TRBV20-1 with TRBJ2-4, with 10 positions matching TRBD1. Germline V gives CDR1 DFQATT, CDR2 SNEGSKA (reference sequence). Germline trimming cut 6 bases from V and 15 bases from J; bases unmatched to any gene: 17. The CDR3 covers 14 residues. The CDR3 coding sequence is TGCAGTGCACAAGGGACAGGGGACTTGTACGAGCTGTACTTC. Translation gives CSAQGTGDLYELYF.

The V and J genes are TRBV23-1 and TRBJ2-7, with 7 nucleotides matching TRBD1. TRBV23-1 is an ORF, and what it does is uncertain. The CDR3 is 18 amino acids. The ends lost 0 bases at V and 3 bases at J; junction bases unmatched: 14. The CDR3 nucleotides are TGCGCCAGCAGTCAATCAATATCTGAGGGGGACAGCCACTACGAGCAGTACTTC. It is translated as CASSQSISEGDSHYEQYF.

This clonotype appeared many times. The V gene is TRBV4-2, the J gene TRBJ2-5; 11 positions agree with TRBD2. This CDR3 region has 17 residues. Germline V lookup: CDR1 LGHNA, CDR2 YNFKEQ. J gave up 2 bases and V 3 bases, and 8 bases lay outside the gene matches. The CDR3 sequence: CASSQGASGGRQETQYF. The CDR3 coding sequence is TGTGCCAGCAGCCAGGGGGCTAGCGGGGGGCGGCAAGAGACCCAGTACTTC.

The chain combines TRBV5-1 with TRBJ1-2, with 8 bases fitting TRBD1. Unmatched junction bases numbered 7, after V lost 3 bases and J lost 6 bases. Germline-derived CDR1 and CDR2 are SGHRS and YFSETQ. The CDR3 length is 14 residues. Here the CDR3 reads CASSSVQGVDGYTF. The CDR3 DNA follows: TGCGCCAGCAGCTCTGTACAGGGGGTGGATGGCTACACCTTC. Variable domain in full (rest from reference TRBV5-1 and TRBJ1-2): KAGVTQTPRYLIKTRGQQVTLSCSPISGHRSVSWYQQTPGQGLQFLFEYFSETQRNKGNFPGRFSGRQFSNSRSEMNVSTLELGDSALYLCASSSVQGVDGYTFGSGTRLTVV.

In DNA form, the CDR3 reads TGTGCCAGCAGCCACGGGGCGCTTCGCTCTGGGGCCAACGTCCTGACTTTC. The encoded protein is CASSHGALRSGANVLTF. J is TRBJ2-6 and V is TRBV14; D is possibly TRBD1 or TRBD2 (5 bases each). Germline V lookup: CDR1 SGHDN, CDR2 FVKESK. Trimming removed 3 bases at V and 0 bases at J, with 12 bases between. The CDR3 is 17 residues long.

This clonotype was seen a handful of times. The V gene is TRBV7-9, the J gene TRBJ2-5; 7 nucleotides match TRBD1. The J segment lost 2 bases and the V segment lost 6 bases, leaving 9 bases of the junction unmatched. The CDR3 length is 15 residues. CDR1 is SEHNR and CDR2 is FQNEAQ in the germline V gene (reference sequence). The DNA for the CDR3 is TGTGCCAGCAGTCGGGACAGCGTGTTGCAAGAGACCCAGTACTTC. This encodes CASSRDSVLQETQYF. The variable domain in full, with the rest retrieved from reference TRBV7-9 and TRBJ2-5, is DTGVSQNPRHKITKRGQNVTFRCDPISEHNRLYWYRQTLGQGPEFLTYFQNEAQLEKSRLLSDRFSAERPKGSFSTLEIQRTEQGDSAMYLCASSRDSVLQETQYFGPGTRLLVL.

The chain carries TRBV12-3 or TRBV12-4 and TRBJ1-1, with a tentative D call TRBD1 (6 bases). The CDR3 runs 16 residues. V was shortened by 5 bases and J by 1 base, with 17 bases between the two germline ends. The CDR3 region has the DNA TGTGCCAGCAGTCCACATGCGGGGGCGGGGAACACTGAAGCTTTCTTT. It specifies CASSPHAGAGNTEAFF.

The chain carries TRBV12-3 or TRBV12-4 and TRBJ1-2, with a possible D match to TRBD1 (5 bases). The CDR3 contains 13 residues. V was trimmed by 6 bases and J by 8 bases, leaving 16 bases between them. The CDR3 here is CASRYGALRGYTF. The CDR3 region has the DNA TGTGCCAGCAGATACGGGGCCTTGCGGGGCTACACCTTC.

In its sample, this clonotype was seen a few times. Written as DNA, the CDR3 is TGTGCCAGCAGCTTATCCCTGGACAGAAGCAATCAGCCCCAGCATTTT. Amino acid sequence: CASSLSLDRSNQPQHF. This rearrangement joins TRBV7-2 to TRBJ1-5; weak D call: TRBD1 (6 bases). The CDR3 has 16 amino acids. Germline assignment: CDR1 SGHTA and CDR2 FQGNSA. The V end lost 2 bases, the J end lost 1 base, and 12 bases lay between the germline ends.

The rearrangement uses TRBV4-1 and TRBJ1-2; the D is unclear. Trimming stripped 4 bases from V and 12 bases from J, with 27 bases between. Germline V gives CDR1 MGHRA, CDR2 YSYEKL. The CDR3 loop spans 16 amino acids. The CDR3 DNA sequence: TGCGCCAGCAGCCCCCCTGACGCAGAGGGAGCAATAATCGACACCTTC. It encodes CASSPPDAEGAIIDTF.

This clonotype occurred a few times. The CDR3 DNA follows: TGTGCCAGCAAAACAGGGTTCGCCTACAATGAGCAGTTCTTC. Its protein product is CASKTGFAYNEQFF. This chain joins TRBV6-5 and TRBJ2-1, with TRBD1 as a possible D gene (6 bases). The CDR3 is 14 amino acids. CDR1 is MNHEY and CDR2 is SVGAGI in the germline V gene. The germline V and J ends were trimmed by 7 bases and 2 bases, with 12 bases remaining between them.

This clonotype was picked up a small number of times. This chain uses TRBV7-2 with TRBJ1-2; no definite D call. The CDR3 consists of 13 residues. With 5 bases removed from V and 8 bases from J, the gap between germline ends came to 15 bases. Germline assignment: CDR1 SGHTA and CDR2 FQGNSA. The CDR3 is CASSPRPGEGYTF. CDR3 sequence (DNA): TGTGCCAGCAGCCCGAGGCCCGGGGAAGGCTACACCTTC. The full variable domain, its missing parts supplied by reference TRBV7-2 and TRBJ1-2, is GAGVSQSPSNKVTEKGKDVELRCDPISGHTALYWYRQSLGQGLEFLIYFQGNSAPDKSGLPSDRFSAERTGGSVSTLTIQRTQQEDSAVYLCASSPRPGEGYTFGSGTRLTVV.

This clonotype has only one observation. This sequence joins TRBV20-1 and TRBJ2-4; 9 bases agree with TRBD1. The J call may be incorrect, as the DNA end agrees better with TRBJ2-7. The CDR3 runs 14 residues. In germline, CDR1 is DFQATT, CDR2 SNEGSKA (reference sequence). The CDR3 bases are TGCAGTGCACATCGACAGGGGGTTTTAGGCGAGCAGTACTTC. Translation gives CSAHRQGVLGEQYF.

This clonotype was detected a few times. The V and J genes are TRBV12-3 or TRBV12-4 and TRBJ2-7; D is ambiguous. The CDR3 sequence is 15 residues long. The germline V and J ends were trimmed by 0 bases and 0 bases, with 9 bases remaining between them. As DNA, the CDR3 is TGTGCCAGCAGTTTAGCGGACGGCAGCTCCTACGAGCAGTACTTC. Its protein product is CASSLADGSSYEQYF.

This clonotype was counted at least ten times. V gene TRBV6-4 combines with J gene TRBJ1-2; a possible D gene is TRBD1 (6 bases). V lost 8 bases and J lost 2, with 18 bases in between. CDR1 and CDR2 (germline): MRHNA, SNTAGT. This CDR3 comprises 15 residues. The CDR3 DNA reads as TGTGCCAGCGCGGTCGGGGGCGATGGGAACTATGGCTACACCTTC. Translation: CASAVGGDGNYGYTF.

The V and J genes are TRBV4-1 and TRBJ1-1, with D perhaps TRBD1 (5 bases). The germline gives CDR1 MGHRA, CDR2 YSYEKL. CDR3 size: 15 residues. Trimming removed 1 base at V and 11 bases at J, with 20 bases between. The chain's CDR3 is CASSQGNRRIEMAFF. CDR3 in DNA: TGCGCCAGCAGCCAAGGGAACAGGAGAATTGAGATGGCTTTCTTT.

V gene TRBV9 combines with J gene TRBJ2-4; D perhaps matches TRBD2 (5 bases). Trimming left V 0 bases short and J 9 bases short, with 13 bases between. This CDR3 is built from 14 residues. Per germline, CDR1 SGDLS and CDR2 YYNGEE. CDR3 in DNA: TGTGCCAGCAGCGTAGCTAGCCTGACCGGCATTCAGTACTTC. It yields the protein CASSVASLTGIQYF.

This clonotype occurred many times. V and J are TRBV6-5 and TRBJ2-1; D might be TRBD2 (6 bases). CDR1 is MNHEY and CDR2 is SVGAGI in the germline V gene. Trimming cost V 6 bases and J 1 base, with 16 bases left between them. The CDR3 covers 16 residues. The CDR3: CASSSGGELSYNEQFF. The CDR3 nucleotides are TGTGCCAGCAGCTCCGGGGGAGAGCTTTCCTACAATGAGCAGTTCTTC.

The DNA of the CDR3 is TGTGCCAGTAGTATAACCCCCGATACGCAGTATTTT. Protein: CASSITPDTQYF. The chain couples TRBV19 to TRBJ2-3; D unresolved. This CDR3 spans 12 amino acids. CDR1 and CDR2 from the germline V gene are LNHDA and SQIVND (reference sequence). The ends were cut back, 2 bases at V and 6 bases at J, with 6 bases in the middle.

This clonotype was detected many times. The J gene is TRBJ2-5, the V gene TRBV29-1; D is possibly TRBD2 (5 bases). The CDR3 is 13 residues long. V was cut by 5 bases and J by 4 bases, with 14 bases left in between. Germline V CDR1 and CDR2: SQVTM, ANQGSEA. The CDR3 DNA reads TGCAGCGTTCTCCGGGATCTGGGAGAGACCCAGTACTTC. This translates into CSVLRDLGETQYF.

This clonotype has more than one count but fewer than ten. The V call is TRBV15, the J call TRBJ1-2; D is ambiguous. Germline values: CDR1 LNHNV, CDR2 YYDKDF (reference sequence). V lost 0 bases and J lost 3, with 11 bases in between. This CDR3 has 15 amino acids. The CDR3 nucleotides read TGTGCCACCAGCAGAGATCAGGACGGTCACTATGGCTACACCTTC. It translates to CATSRDQDGHYGYTF.

At least ten counts were recorded for this clonotype. The chain employs TRBV9 and TRBJ1-2; D perhaps matches TRBD1 (6 bases). The CDR3 runs to 15 residues. V lost 0 bases, J lost 1 base, and 10 bases lay in between. Germline-derived CDR1 and CDR2 are SGDLS and YYNGEE. CDR3 loop: CASSVGGGSNYGYTF. In DNA form, the CDR3 reads TGTGCCAGCAGCGTAGGTGGGGGCAGTAACTATGGCTACACCTTC. Looking up the rest from reference TRBV9 and TRBJ1-2 gives the full variable domain: DSGVTQTPKHLITATGQRVTLRCSPRSGDLSVYWYQQSLDQGLQFLIQYYNGEERAKGNILERFSAQQFPDLHSELNLSSLELGDSALYFCASSVGGGSNYGYTFGSGTRLTVV.

This chain links TRBV12-3 or TRBV12-4 with TRBJ2-3; possibly TRBD1 or TRBD2 for D (7 bases each). The V gene lost 3 bases and the J gene lost 5 bases, with 15 bases spanning the gap. This CDR3 has 15 amino acids. The CDR3 DNA reads TGTGCCAGCAGTTTCCGCAGGGGGGGCTTAGATACGCAGTATTTT. Translation gives CASSFRRGGLDTQYF.

The chain has TRBV7-2 and TRBJ1-2, with D possibly being TRBD1 (6 bases). The V end was cut by 3 bases, the J end by 4 bases, with 15 bases between. CDR3 length: 15 residues. Germline CDR1 reads SGHTA; CDR2 reads FQGNSA. This CDR3 is CASSLQGQHIYGYTF. Here the CDR3 DNA reads TGTGCCAGCAGCTTGCAGGGACAACACATCTATGGCTACACCTTC.

This chain uses TRBV9 with TRBJ2-7; 9 nucleotides match TRBD2. Germline CDR1 reads SGDLS; CDR2 reads YYNGEE. The CDR3 is made up of 15 amino acids. V was pared by 5 bases and J by 4 bases, with 10 bases of the junction left unmatched. The CDR3 reads CASSGTGTSWYEQYF. In DNA form, the CDR3 reads TGTGCCAGCAGTGGGACCGGGACTAGCTGGTACGAGCAGTACTTC.

The V and J genes are TRBV15 and TRBJ2-4; either TRBD1 or TRBD2 may supply D (6 bases each). The CDR3 covers 16 residues. V was shortened by 3 bases and J by 13 bases, with 25 bases between the two germline ends. The germline gives CDR1 LNHNV, CDR2 YYDKDF (reference sequence). Here the CDR3 DNA reads TGTGCCACCAGCAGGGAGGGGGGAGAACTTAACAATGAGCAGTACTTC. Its translation is CATSREGGELNNEQYF.

J is TRBJ2-1 and V is TRBV6-1; D may be TRBD2 (5 bases). The CDR3 is 17 residues long. Germline CDR1 MNHNS, CDR2 SASEGT. V gave up 3 bases and J gave up 1 base, with 16 bases separating them. CDR3 sequence reads: CASSDGLRSGSYNEQFF. Written as DNA, the CDR3 is TGTGCCAGCAGTGATGGCTTGAGGAGCGGATCCTACAATGAGCAGTTCTTC.

A remark on this clonotype: It may be a read error: a sequence one base away is much more abundant. This chain uses TRBV20-1 with TRBJ1-1; tentatively, D is TRBD1 (6 bases). The V gene's germline CDR1 is DFQATT and CDR2 SNEGSKA (reference sequence). V shed 5 bases and J shed 3 bases, with 13 bases lying between them. The CDR3 runs 13 residues. As DNA, the CDR3 is TGCAGTGCTGGGGGGCAGGCGGACACTGAAGCTTTCTTT. Translation gives CSAGGQADTEAFF.

In DNA, the CDR3 is TGTGCCAGCTTGAGGGGGCGCGGGAACACTGAAGCTTTCTTT. Its translation: CASLRGRGNTEAFF. The V gene is TRBV7-2, the J gene TRBJ1-1, with 7 bases lining up with TRBD1. Losses at the gene ends were 8 bases for V and 1 base for J; bases not matched to a gene: 7. This CDR3 contains 14 residues. Per the germline V gene, CDR1 is SGHTA and CDR2 is FQGNSA.

In nucleotides, the CDR3 is TGCGCCAGCAGCCAGGGGGACGGCTCAGCGTATGGCTACACCTTC. Amino acids: CASSQGDGSAYGYTF. This rearrangement joins TRBV4-3 to TRBJ1-2, with D perhaps TRBD1 (5 bases). This CDR3 is built from 15 residues. Germline V gene lookup returns CDR1 LGHNA and CDR2 YSLEER. V shed 3 bases and J shed 5 bases, with 16 bases lying between them.